This T cell receptor beta chain was sequenced in a study of Ad26.COV2.S vaccination and SARS-CoV-2 variants. Across the whole study: Intramuscular Ad26.COV2.S at 5x10^10 or 1x10^11 viral particles. Study results and caveats: CD8+ and CD4+ T cells specific for spike reportedly responded with substantial breadth after vaccination.

Repertoires were generated with immunoSEQ multiplex PCR, while TCRdb's copy carries only in-frame clones and drops some. This sample has hundreds of thousands of clones; approximately 92% occur once, and the top ten carry about 2.4%. Noted treatment: about 20 received Ad26.COV2.S at low or high dose, single or two shots; 5 received placebo; per-sample allocation not given. Specimen acquisition occurred on day 63 following the initial vaccine or placebo injection. The vaccine delivered Wuhan-strain SARS-CoV-2 spike through an Ad26 vector. With regard to this clone: The antigen is undetermined.

V lost 2 bases and J lost 4; bases outside the gene matches: 9. CDR1 and CDR2 from the germline V gene are MNHEY and SVGAGI. The CDR3 totals 16 residues. The sequencing here drew on peripheral blood, taken in a trial of Ad26.COV2.S vaccine versus placebo. This sequence was found in a person between 18 and 60 years old who received the Ad26.COV2.S COVID-19 vaccine or a placebo. This chain connects TRBV6-5 to TRBJ2-7; 9 bases agree with TRBD1. Here the CDR3 DNA reads TGTGCCAGCAGTTACGGGGCGGGACAGGGTGGTTACGAGCAGTACTTC. Translation: CASSYGAGQGGYEQYF.